A single sample gave rise to the 16 T cell receptor beta chains below, sequenced in a study of spatial heterogeneity in lung cancer. TCRdb fed the 5' RACE reads into MiXCR, producing one record per CDR3 protein. The table includes 60,000 to 85,000 distinct CDR3 sequences, around 9.3% detected once. Noted time point: blood at routine non-recurrence follow-up after resection. This specimen consisted of PBMCs, obtained at follow-up. These receptor sequences come from a female donor with early-stage non-small cell lung cancer.

The table lists this clonotype with a few counts. The chain has TRBV7-8 and TRBJ1-4; tentative D call: TRBD1 (5 bases). Germline CDR1 is SGHVS and CDR2 is FQNEAQ. V lost 3 bases to trimming and J lost 7 bases, with 15 bases between them. This CDR3 is 15 amino acids long. The CDR3 bases are TGTGCCAGCAGCTTCATCCGGGACGCGGGTGAAAAACTGTTTTTT. Amino acids: CASSFIRDAGEKLFF. Looking up the rest from reference TRBV7-8 and TRBJ1-4 gives the full variable domain: GAGVSQSPRYKVAKRGQDVALRCDPISGHVSLFWYQQALGQGPEFLTYFQNEAQLDKSGLPSDRFFAERPEGSVSTLKIQRTQQEDSAVYLCASSFIRDAGEKLFFGSGTQLSVL.

This clonotype was counted ten times or more. The chain recombines TRBV19 with TRBJ2-1; D unclear. The V end was cut by 3 bases, the J end by 0 bases, with 12 bases between. CDR1 is LNHDA, CDR2 SQIVND, per germline (reference sequence). The CDR3 is 16 amino acids. The CDR3 sequence: CASSIQSTVSYNEQFF. The CDR3 DNA follows: TGTGCCAGTAGTATCCAGTCGACCGTCTCCTACAATGAGCAGTTCTTC.

This clonotype has a count of ten or more. V gene TRBV20-1 combines with J gene TRBJ1-2; the D is unclear. The CDR3 runs to 11 residues. The V and J ends lost 5 bases and 5 bases respectively, with 9 bases between them. Looked up from germline, CDR1 is DFQATT and CDR2 is SNEGSKA (reference sequence). CDR3 in DNA: TGCAGTGCTCTTATCAGATATGGCTACACCTTC. It specifies CSALIRYGYTF.

This clonotype was counted ten times or more. The chain recombines TRBV4-1 with TRBJ1-4, with D perhaps matching TRBD1 (5 bases). CDR1 is MGHRA, CDR2 YSYEKL, per germline. V lost 5 bases and J 1 base, leaving 14 bases between the germline ends. The CDR3 covers 16 residues. This CDR3 is CASSKGFGGTNEKLFF. Written as DNA, the CDR3 is TGCGCCAGCAGCAAAGGCTTCGGGGGAACTAATGAAAAACTGTTTTTT.

This clonotype was found many times. This sequence joins TRBV19 and TRBJ2-6; 8 nucleotides line up with TRBD2. The germline V gene encodes CDR1 LNHDA and CDR2 SQIVND (reference sequence). Unmatched junction bases numbered 10, after V lost 7 bases and J lost 2 bases. The CDR3 has 17 amino acids. This chain's CDR3 is CASISPAGVAGANVLTF. In DNA, the CDR3 is TGTGCCAGTATAAGTCCAGCGGGAGTGGCTGGGGCCAACGTCCTGACTTTC.

This clonotype occurred many times. The chain couples TRBV2 to TRBJ2-2; no clear D. V was cut by 2 bases and J by 1 base, with 8 bases left in between. This CDR3 is built from 15 residues. Germline V gene lookup returns CDR1 SNHLY and CDR2 FYNNEI. The CDR3 DNA follows: TGTGCCAGCAGTGAATGGAACGGGAACACCGGGGAGCTGTTTTTT. Translation gives CASSEWNGNTGELFF.

The J gene is TRBJ2-7, the V gene TRBV3-1; TRBD1 might be the D (6 bases). CDR3 length: 14 amino acids. The germline gives CDR1 LGHDT, CDR2 YNNKEL (reference sequence). Trimming removed 5 bases at V and 2 bases at J, with 13 bases between. The CDR3 spells CASSGQGTTYEQYF. Written as DNA, the CDR3 is TGTGCCAGCAGCGGCCAGGGGACGACCTACGAGCAGTACTTC.

The chain's CDR3 is CASNSGTNSYEQYF. The DNA for the CDR3 is TGTGCCAGCAACTCCGGGACTAACTCCTACGAGCAGTACTTC. This chain joins TRBV5-4 and TRBJ2-7, with 7 bases matching TRBD2. The CDR3 spans 14 residues. V lost 6 bases and J lost 0; bases outside the gene matches: 6. From germline, CDR1 is SGHNT and CDR2 YYREEE (reference sequence).

The chain couples TRBV28 to TRBJ2-2, with D maybe TRBD1 (6 bases). Trimming took 3 bases from V and 1 from J, leaving 15 bases between them. CDR3 size: 17 residues. Germline values: CDR1 MDHEN, CDR2 SYDVKM. Written as DNA, the CDR3 is TGTGCCAGCAGTTTTTATGTCGAGGGACAGAACACCGGGGAGCTGTTTTTT. Protein: CASSFYVEGQNTGELFF.

This clonotype was detected a few times. CDR3 in amino acids: CASSEARTALSYEQYF. DNA for the CDR3: TGTGCCAGCAGTGAAGCAAGGACAGCGCTGTCCTACGAGCAGTACTTC. This chain connects TRBV2 to TRBJ2-7, with D possibly TRBD1 on 6 matching bases. Germline values: CDR1 SNHLY, CDR2 FYNNEI. CDR3 length: 16 residues. The V end lost 0 bases, the J end lost 1 base, and 13 bases lay between the germline ends.

This clonotype came up a few times. The rearrangement joins TRBV3-1 to TRBJ2-1; 11 nucleotides agree with TRBD2. The CDR3 runs 14 residues. V gave up 2 bases and J gave up 8 bases; unmatched junction bases: 2. CDR1 and CDR2 from the germline V gene are LGHDT and YNNKEL (reference sequence). CDR3 DNA: TGTGCCAGCAGCCAAACTAGCGGGAGCGATGAGCAGTTCTTC. Protein sequence: CASSQTSGSDEQFF.

This clonotype was picked up a small number of times. The V and J genes are TRBV7-9 and TRBJ2-1; 10 bases map to TRBD2. V dropped 5 bases and J dropped 5; count of bases not matched to a gene: 12. There are 17 residues in the CDR3. Germline CDR1 reads SEHNR; CDR2 reads FQNEAQ (reference sequence). Written as DNA, the CDR3 is TGTGCCAGCAGCCTATTCGGGGCTAGCGGGAGTAACAATGAGCAGTTCTTC. It codes for CASSLFGASGSNNEQFF. The variable domain in full, with the rest retrieved from reference TRBV7-9 and TRBJ2-1, is DTGVSQNPRHKITKRGQNVTFRCDPISEHNRLYWYRQTLGQGPEFLTYFQNEAQLEKSRLLSDRFSAERPKGSFSTLEIQRTEQGDSAMYLCASSLFGASGSNNEQFFGPGTRLTVL.

This clonotype was recorded many times. V and J are TRBV21-1 and TRBJ2-7; TRBD2, as called in the table, went unchecked against the DNA. TRBV21-1 is annotated as a pseudogene. CDR3 length equals 15 residues. The CDR3 loop reads CASSKRPAGGYEQYF. The CDR3 DNA follows: TGTGCCAGCAGCAAAAGACCAGCGGGAGGCTACGAGCAGTACTTC.

This clonotype showed up many times. J is TRBJ2-6 and V is TRBV18, with TRBD1 identical over 7 bases. The CDR3 length is 18 residues. With 5 bases clipped from V and 0 bases from J, the junction kept 10 bases outside the gene matches. Germline V gene data show CDR1 as KGHSH and CDR2 as LQKENI. CDR3 nucleotides: TGTGCCAGCTCAGCCTGGGACAGTTCACCCTCTGGGGCCAACGTCCTGACTTTC. Amino acid sequence: CASSAWDSSPSGANVLTF.

This clonotype was counted between two and nine times. The chain employs TRBV6-5 and TRBJ1-2; 9 positions agree with TRBD1. The CDR3 has 14 amino acids. Germline-derived CDR1 and CDR2 are MNHEY and SVGAGI. The ends lost 6 bases at V and 5 bases at J; junction bases unmatched: 7. Here the CDR3 reads CASSPGTGWYGYTF. Here the CDR3 DNA reads TGTGCCAGCAGCCCCGGGACAGGGTGGTATGGCTACACCTTC.

The table lists this clonotype with a few counts. J is TRBJ2-7 and V is TRBV6-6; 11 bases agree with TRBD2. The V and J ends lost 6 bases and 6 bases, in that order; junction bases with no gene match: 7. The CDR3 totals 14 residues. Germline CDR1 and CDR2: MNHNY and SVGAGI (reference sequence). CDR3 in amino acids: CASRSPGTSGEQYF. The CDR3 DNA follows: TGTGCCAGCAGATCTCCGGGGACTAGCGGCGAGCAGTACTTC.